The 26 T cell receptor beta chains in this list originate from one sample, sequenced in a study of control samples from healthy donors and cancer patients. Using immunoSEQ multiplex PCR, the repertoire was profiled, and TCRdb retains in-frame clones only, with some absent. Of 85,000 to 90,000 clones in the sample, around nine tenths are singletons; the top ten hold under 25%. The sequenced sample consisted of blood. These receptors all stem from a young man in good health.

The sample holds one count of this clone. The chain uses TRBV24-1 and TRBJ1-1; 7 positions match TRBD1. The CDR3 is 14 amino acids. The germline gives CDR1 KGHDR, CDR2 SFDVKD. J lost 1 base, V lost 4 bases, and 2 bases had no gene match. CDR3 residues: CATSDGTANTEAFF. CDR3 bases: TGTGCCACCAGTGACGGGACAGCGAACACTGAAGCTTTCTTT.

This rearrangement joins TRBV20-1 to TRBJ2-3, with 7 bases aligning to TRBD2. J gave up 0 bases and V 6 bases, and 12 bases lay outside the gene matches. This CDR3 is 16 amino acids long. From germline, CDR1 is DFQATT and CDR2 SNEGSKA (reference sequence). The CDR3: CSASLTLLASTDTQYF. The CDR3 region has the DNA TGCAGTGCCAGTCTGACCTTACTAGCGAGCACAGATACGCAGTATTTT.

This chain links TRBV24-1 with TRBJ2-4; a weak D match, TRBD2 (6 bases). The CDR3 is made up of 18 amino acids. CDR1 KGHDR and CDR2 SFDVKD come from the germline V gene. The V end lost 4 bases, the J end lost 1 base, and 19 bases lay between the germline ends. Here the CDR3 DNA reads TGTGCCACCAGTGAGGCAGTACTACCGCGGGGTGCCAAAAACATTCAGTACTTC. Protein sequence: CATSEAVLPRGAKNIQYF.

The CDR3 protein is CASSLGGPPGAYEQYF. CDR3 bases: TGTGCCAGTAGTCTGGGGGGGCCTCCCGGAGCCTACGAGCAGTACTTC. The chain joins TRBV19 to TRBJ2-7; D may be TRBD2 (7 bases). The length of the CDR3 is 16 residues. From germline, CDR1 is LNHDA and CDR2 SQIVND (reference sequence). V was cut by 5 bases and J by 2 bases, with 19 bases left in between.

The rearrangement uses TRBV5-1 and TRBJ2-1, with 7 bases lining up with TRBD1. CDR3 size: 14 residues. V lost 4 bases to trimming and J lost 3 bases; unmatched junction nucleotides: 4. Germline V CDR1 and CDR2: SGHRS, YFSETQ. CDR3 sequence: CASSRGQNYNEQFF. The CDR3 DNA follows: TGCGCCAGCAGCCGGGGACAGAACTACAATGAGCAGTTCTTC.

The chain couples TRBV4-2 to TRBJ2-3; 10 positions agree with TRBD2. This CDR3 is 16 amino acids long. CDR1 LGHNA and CDR2 YNFKEQ come from the germline V gene. V shed 2 bases, J shed 5 bases, and the junction held 7 bases outside the gene matches. CDR3 sequence (DNA): TGTGCCAGCAGCCAATCCGGGGGACTAGCGTTAGATACGCAGTATTTT. This gives the protein CASSQSGGLALDTQYF.

The V and J genes are TRBV7-9 and TRBJ2-3, with TRBD2 matching 8 bases. Germline CDR1 and CDR2: SEHNR and FQNEAQ (reference sequence). Losses at the gene ends were 5 bases for V and 0 bases for J; bases not matched to a gene: 4. The CDR3 is made up of 15 amino acids. The CDR3 DNA sequence: TGTGCCAGCAGCAGACTAGCGTCTAGCACAGATACGCAGTATTTT. Residues: CASSRLASSTDTQYF.

This rearrangement joins TRBV27 to TRBJ1-5; 9 nucleotides line up with TRBD1. The CDR3 has 22 residues. CDR1 and CDR2 from the germline V gene are MNHEY and SMNVEV (reference sequence). V lost 5 bases, J lost 3 bases, and 26 bases stayed unmatched. CDR3 sequence reads: CASSPSRDREGVEVGYNQPQHF. CDR3 sequence (DNA): TGTGCCAGCAGTCCTAGCCGGGACAGGGAAGGGGTAGAGGTTGGATACAATCAGCCCCAGCATTTT.

The chain couples TRBV7-6 to TRBJ2-4, with D maybe TRBD1 (5 bases). V lost 0 bases to trimming and J lost 1 base, with 22 bases between them. The CDR3 is made up of 20 amino acids. The germline V gene has CDR1 SGHVS and CDR2 FNYEAQ. CDR3 sequence (DNA): TGTGCCAGCAGCTTAGCGTTTGGCAGGGAATCCTCTCGGGCCAAAAACATTCAGTACTTC. Translation gives CASSLAFGRESSRAKNIQYF.

The chain carries TRBV10-3 and TRBJ1-2, with 10 bases aligning to TRBD1. There are 14 residues in the CDR3. The V segment lost 4 bases and the J segment 3 bases; nucleotides outside the gene matches: 2. Germline V gene lookup returns CDR1 ENHRY and CDR2 SYGVKD. The CDR3 bases are TGTGCCATCAGTGCCGGGACAGGGGACTATGGCTACACCTTC. Protein product: CAISAGTGDYGYTF.

The chain has TRBV7-2 and TRBJ1-5, with D unclear. The germline V and J ends were trimmed by 1 base and 6 bases, with 10 bases remaining between them. This CDR3 spans 14 amino acids. The germline gives CDR1 SGHTA, CDR2 FQGNSA. In nucleotides, the CDR3 is TGTGCCAGCAGCTTAGTTGAGGAGGGTCAGCCCCAGCATTTT. Translating it yields CASSLVEEGQPQHF.

This chain links TRBV11-3 with TRBJ2-2; the D call may be TRBD1 or TRBD2 (5 bases each). The V end was cut by 5 bases, the J end by 2 bases, with 9 bases between. CDR1 is SGHNT, CDR2 YENEEA, per germline. CDR3 length: 14 residues. The chain's CDR3 is CASSLGGNTGELFF. CDR3 DNA: TGTGCCAGCAGCCTTGGGGGAAACACCGGGGAGCTGTTTTTT.

CDR3 nucleotides: TGTGCCAGCAGTTTGGAGGGGGGCCCCATTGCCTCTGGGGCCAACGTCCTGACTTTC. Translated: CASSLEGGPIASGANVLTF. The V and J genes are TRBV27 and TRBJ2-6; either TRBD1 or TRBD2 may fit D (6 bases each). Trimming took 3 bases from V and 0 from J, leaving 18 bases between them. This CDR3 is 19 amino acids long. Germline V gene data show CDR1 as MNHEY and CDR2 as SMNVEV (reference sequence).

The chain uses TRBV3-1 (or the pseudogene TRBV3-2) and TRBJ2-7; 10 bases fit TRBD2. Germline V gene sequence: CDR1 LGHDT, CDR2 YNNKEL (reference sequence). Germline trimming cut 3 bases from V and 5 bases from J; bases unmatched to any gene: 4. This CDR3 comprises 14 residues. CDR3 nucleotide sequence: TGTGCCAGCAGCCACGCTAGCGGGGGCGACGAGCAGTACTTC. Translated: CASSHASGGDEQYF.

In its sample, this clone was seen many times. The chain couples TRBV6-5 to TRBJ2-2, with 7 positions matching TRBD2. Germline-derived CDR1 and CDR2 are MNHEY and SVGAGI. Trimming cost V 4 bases and J 6 bases; bases outside gene matches: 11. The CDR3 is 16 residues long. Here the CDR3 DNA reads TGTGCCAGCAGTTCCAGCGGGACCGCGATCTCCGGGGAGCTGTTTTTT. Translation gives CASSSSGTAISGELFF.

The chain is built from TRBV7-3 and TRBJ1-1; possible D gene TRBD1, 6 bases. Trimming removed 5 bases at V and 1 base at J, with 20 bases between. CDR1 and CDR2 from the germline V gene are SGHTA and FQGTGA. CDR3 size: 17 residues. CDR3 amino acids: CASSRLGQPVGNTEAFF. The CDR3 nucleotides read TGTGCCAGCAGCCGACTTGGACAGCCAGTTGGGAACACTGAAGCTTTCTTT.

CDR3 bases: TGTGCCAGCAGTCACAGGGGGACTGAAGCTTTCTTT. Protein: CASSHRGTEAFF. V is TRBV12-3 or TRBV12-4 and J is TRBJ1-1, with 8 bases that match TRBD1. The CDR3 covers 12 residues. V trimming: 5 bases; J trimming: 5 bases; junction bases outside the gene matches: 1.

This clone was seen only once. The rearrangement joins TRBV19 to TRBJ1-1; weak D call: TRBD1 (5 bases). The germline V and J ends were trimmed by 3 bases and 0 bases, with 17 bases remaining between them. The CDR3 has 17 amino acids. The germline gives CDR1 LNHDA, CDR2 SQIVND (reference sequence). This CDR3 reads CASSMPYMAGLNTEAFF. As DNA, the CDR3 is TGTGCCAGTAGTATGCCTTATATGGCAGGGTTGAACACTGAAGCTTTCTTT. The full variable domain, its missing parts supplied by reference TRBV19 and TRBJ1-1, is DGGITQSPKYLFRKEGQNVTLSCEQNLNHDAMYWYRQDPGQGLRLIYYSQIVNDFQKGDIAEGYSVSREKKESFPLTVTSAQKNPTAFYLCASSMPYMAGLNTEAFFGQGTRLTVV.

The chain recombines TRBV4-1 with TRBJ1-2, with 8 bases that match TRBD1. Losses at the gene ends were 3 bases for V and 3 bases for J; bases not matched to a gene: 6. The CDR3 spans 15 residues. In germline, CDR1 is MGHRA, CDR2 YSYEKL. The CDR3 protein is CASSQLTGADYGYTF. In nucleotides, the CDR3 is TGCGCCAGCAGCCAGTTGACAGGGGCGGACTATGGCTACACCTTC.

The chain uses TRBV27 and TRBJ2-2; no clear D gene. This CDR3 comprises 14 residues. The germline CDR1 and CDR2 sequences are MNHEY and SMNVEV (reference sequence). Trimming took 2 bases from V and 0 from J, leaving 4 bases between them. CDR3 sequence reads: CASSLGTNTGELFF. The CDR3 DNA sequence: TGTGCCAGCAGTTTAGGGACGAACACCGGGGAGCTGTTTTTT.

The table lists this clone with a count of one. V and J are TRBV5-5 and TRBJ2-6, with TRBD2 matching 8 bases. CDR1 is SGHKS, CDR2 YYEKEE, per germline (reference sequence). The CDR3 totals 18 residues. V shed 0 bases and J 2 bases; nucleotides not matched to a gene: 7. The CDR3 spells CASSLAGGAQTGANVLTF. The CDR3 DNA reads as TGTGCCAGCAGCTTGGCCGGGGGGGCCCAGACTGGGGCCAACGTCCTGACTTTC.

The chain joins TRBV6-5 to TRBJ2-7; 11 bases match TRBD2. Germline CDR1 is MNHEY and CDR2 is SVGAGI. The V segment lost 6 bases and the J segment 3 bases; nucleotides outside the gene matches: 4. The CDR3 is 14 residues long. CDR3 sequence reads: CASSLAGGLYEQYV. The CDR3 DNA follows: TGTGCCAGCAGCCTAGCGGGGGGCCTCTACGAGCAGTACGTC.

The chain has TRBV7-2 and TRBJ2-5, with D uncertain. V lost 2 bases and J 5 bases, leaving 3 bases between the germline ends. The CDR3 totals 11 residues. Germline V gene lookup returns CDR1 SGHTA and CDR2 FQGNSA. The CDR3 nucleotides are TGTGCCAGCAGCTTAACGGAGACCCAGTACTTC. This codes for CASSLTETQYF.

The V gene is TRBV5-1, the J gene TRBJ2-4, with D uncertain. CDR3 length: 13 residues. Trimming took off 5 bases at V and 2 bases at J, with 8 bases between the two ends. From germline, CDR1 is SGHRS and CDR2 YFSETQ. This CDR3 is CASSTPPKNIQYF. The CDR3 DNA is TGCGCCAGCAGTACTCCCCCCAAAAACATTCAGTACTTC.

This chain connects TRBV19 to TRBJ1-4, with D possibly matching TRBD1 (6 bases). Per the germline V gene, CDR1 is LNHDA and CDR2 is SQIVND (reference sequence). This CDR3 is built from 15 residues. V lost 5 bases and J lost 0, with 10 bases in between. CDR3 sequence: CASSYSGATNEKLFF. For the CDR3, the DNA is TGTGCCAGTAGTTACTCAGGGGCAACTAATGAAAAACTGTTTTTT.

The chain links TRBV7-2 to TRBJ2-1, with a tentative D call TRBD2 (7 bases). Germline V gives CDR1 SGHTA, CDR2 FQGNSA. CDR3 length equals 15 residues. V was shortened by 0 bases and J by 4 bases, with 10 bases between the two germline ends. The CDR3 sequence: CASSLAGGPYNEQFF. CDR3 nucleotide sequence: TGTGCCAGCAGCTTAGCGGGGGGGCCTTACAATGAGCAGTTCTTC.